Listed below are T cell receptor beta chains from one sample, sequenced in a study of post-analysis software for immune sequencing data. TCRdb re-derived calls from the PCR reads in MiXCR, one entry per CDR3 protein. This table holds 650,000 to 850,000 distinct CDR3 sequences, about 57% found once. Sequencing was carried out using blood. The receptors stem from a girl between 5 and 17 years old with multiple sclerosis. Each CDR3 is given with its conserved first and last residue. The D gene is left open where the match is weak. Size tells how often a clone was seen (once, few, many) or the class of an expanded clone, and some rows leave it out.

D gene: TRBD1; J gene: TRBJ2-5; V gene: TRBV12-3/TRBV12-4; clone size: .; CDR3 protein: CASSKDRGNGGQYF; CDR3 DNA: TGTGCCAGCAGTAAGGACAGGGGCAATGGGGGGCAGTACTTC
D gene: .; J gene: TRBJ1-2; V gene: TRBV5-1; clone size: few; CDR3 protein: CASRQDNYGYTF; CDR3 DNA: TGCGCCAGCCGGCAGGATAACTATGGCTACACCTTC
D gene: .; J gene: TRBJ1-2; V gene: TRBV4-1; clone size: .; CDR3 protein: CASSQGIWGALLNYGYTF; CDR3 DNA: TGCGCCAGCAGCCAAGGGATTTGGGGGGCGCTACTTAACTATGGCTACACCTTC
D gene: TRBD1; J gene: TRBJ2-6; V gene: TRBV7-3; clone size: few; CDR3 protein: CASSSEPGGSHSSGANVLTF; CDR3 DNA: TGTGCCAGCAGCTCTGAGCCAGGGGGCAGCCACTCCTCTGGGGCCAACGTCCTGACTTTC
D gene: .; J gene: TRBJ1-1; V gene: TRBV6-1; clone size: few; CDR3 protein: CASSSQSARGAFF; CDR3 DNA: TGTGCCAGCAGCTCGCAGAGCGCTCGTGGAGCTTTCTTT
D gene: .; J gene: TRBJ2-1; V gene: TRBV28; clone size: .; CDR3 protein: CASRPSWGEQFF; CDR3 DNA: TGTGCCAGCAGGCCCAGCTGGGGTGAGCAGTTCTTC
D gene: TRBD1; J gene: TRBJ2-7; V gene: TRBV10-3; clone size: .; CDR3 protein: CAQEAGGEQYF; CDR3 DNA: TGTGCCCAGGAGGCAGGGGGCGAGCAGTACTTC
D gene: .; J gene: TRBJ2-6; V gene: TRBV19; clone size: .; CDR3 protein: CASSNRWRANVLTF; CDR3 DNA: TGTGCCAGTAGTAATCGCTGGAGGGCCAACGTCCTGACTTTC
D gene: .; J gene: TRBJ1-5; V gene: TRBV6-5; clone size: .; CDR3 protein: CASSLRGSVQPQHF; CDR3 DNA: TGTGCCAGCAGTTTAAGAGGGTCCGTTCAGCCCCAGCATTTT
D gene: TRBD2; J gene: TRBJ2-7; V gene: TRBV20-1; clone size: .; CDR3 protein: CSASKRLAGGNEQYF; CDR3 DNA: TGCAGTGCCAGCAAAAGACTAGCGGGAGGTAACGAGCAGTACTTC
D gene: .; J gene: TRBJ1-2; V gene: TRBV29-1; clone size: .; CDR3 protein: CSAHRENYGYTF; CDR3 DNA: TGCAGCGCCCACAGGGAGAACTATGGCTACACCTTC
D gene: .; J gene: TRBJ1-2; V gene: TRBV2; clone size: .; CDR3 protein: CASSDSTPYGYTF; CDR3 DNA: TGTGCCAGCAGTGACAGCACGCCCTATGGCTACACCTTC
D gene: .; J gene: TRBJ1-2; V gene: TRBV29-1; clone size: .; CDR3 protein: CSVEENGYTF; CDR3 DNA: TGCAGCGTTGAAGAAAATGGCTACACCTTC
D gene: .; J gene: TRBJ2-1; V gene: TRBV7-3; clone size: .; CDR3 protein: CASSLFRGSSYNEQFF; CDR3 DNA: TGTGCCAGCAGCTTATTTCGGGGAAGCTCCTACAATGAGCAGTTCTTC
D gene: .; J gene: TRBJ2-1; V gene: TRBV15; clone size: .; CDR3 protein: CATSRGGGGPYNEQFF; CDR3 DNA: TGTGCCACCAGCAGGGGCGGGGGCGGGCCCTACAATGAGCAGTTCTTC
D gene: TRBD2; J gene: TRBJ2-1; V gene: TRBV10-3; clone size: .; CDR3 protein: CAISESSGDVNEQFF; CDR3 DNA: TGTGCCATCAGTGAGTCTAGCGGGGACGTCAATGAGCAGTTCTTC
D gene: .; J gene: TRBJ1-5; V gene: TRBV20-1; clone size: .; CDR3 protein: CSARDIGRWSNQPQHF; CDR3 DNA: TGCAGTGCTAGAGATATCGGGCGCTGGAGCAATCAGCCCCAGCATTTT
D gene: TRBD1; J gene: TRBJ1-2; V gene: TRBV6-2/TRBV6-3; clone size: .; CDR3 protein: CASSYPTGLIDGYTF; CDR3 DNA: TGTGCCAGCAGTTACCCGACAGGGTTGATTGATGGCTACACCTTC
D gene: TRBD2; J gene: TRBJ2-1; V gene: TRBV7-8; clone size: .; CDR3 protein: CASSIRLADYNEQFF; CDR3 DNA: TGTGCCAGCAGCATCCGACTAGCGGACTACAATGAGCAGTTCTTC
D gene: TRBD2; J gene: TRBJ2-7; V gene: TRBV5-1; clone size: .; CDR3 protein: CASSLETSGRAMGYEQYF; CDR3 DNA: TGCGCCAGCAGCTTGGAGACTAGCGGGAGGGCCATGGGCTACGAGCAGTACTTC
D gene: .; J gene: TRBJ1-1; V gene: TRBV12-3/TRBV12-4; clone size: .; CDR3 protein: CASSTRIEAFF; CDR3 DNA: TGTGCCAGCAGTACGAGGATTGAAGCTTTCTTT
D gene: .; J gene: TRBJ2-3; V gene: TRBV6-5; clone size: many; CDR3 protein: CASSYSRLAQLTDTQYF; CDR3 DNA: TGTGCCAGCAGTTACTCGAGGCTAGCCCAGCTCACAGATACGCAGTATTTT
D gene: TRBD2; J gene: TRBJ2-3; V gene: TRBV5-1; clone size: .; CDR3 protein: CASSWNNGLADTDTQYF; CDR3 DNA: TGCGCCAGCAGCTGGAATAACGGACTAGCGGACACAGATACGCAGTATTTT
D gene: TRBD2; J gene: TRBJ2-1; V gene: TRBV7-3; clone size: .; CDR3 protein: CASSLGTSGRANHEQFF; CDR3 DNA: TGTGCCAGCAGCCTCGGGACTAGCGGGAGGGCCAACCATGAGCAGTTCTTC
D gene: .; J gene: TRBJ2-6; V gene: TRBV14; clone size: .; CDR3 protein: CASSQSGAPGFGANVLTF; CDR3 DNA: TGTGCCAGCAGCCAAAGCGGTGCGCCGGGATTTGGGGCCAACGTCCTGACTTTC
D gene: TRBD2; J gene: TRBJ2-1; V gene: TRBV7-3; clone size: .; CDR3 protein: CASSPGTSGSWYEQFF; CDR3 DNA: TGTGCCAGCAGCCCCGGGACTAGCGGGAGTTGGTATGAGCAGTTCTTC
D gene: TRBD2; J gene: TRBJ2-6; V gene: TRBV7-2; clone size: few; CDR3 protein: CASSFSGGTGANVLTF; CDR3 DNA: TGTGCCAGCAGCTTTTCGGGGGGAACTGGGGCCAACGTCCTGACTTTC
D gene: TRBD2; J gene: TRBJ2-1; V gene: TRBV7-3; clone size: .; CDR3 protein: CASSGTRGHNEQFF; CDR3 DNA: TGTGCCAGCAGTGGGACTAGGGGCCACAATGAGCAGTTCTTC
D gene: .; J gene: TRBJ2-3; V gene: TRBV20-1; clone size: .; CDR3 protein: CSARYGASTDTQYF; CDR3 DNA: TGCAGTGCTAGATACGGGGCTAGCACAGATACGCAGTATTTT
D gene: .; J gene: TRBJ2-3; V gene: TRBV7-9; clone size: .; CDR3 protein: CASSLVPAVTDTQYF; CDR3 DNA: TGTGCCAGCAGCTTAGTTCCGGCAGTCACAGATACGCAGTATTTT
D gene: .; J gene: TRBJ2-1; V gene: TRBV20-1; clone size: few; CDR3 protein: CSARDSGYNEQFF; CDR3 DNA: TGCAGTGCTAGAGATAGCGGCTACAATGAGCAGTTCTTC
D gene: TRBD1; J gene: TRBJ1-2; V gene: TRBV6-5; clone size: once; CDR3 protein: CASSPDRGRVIRGYTF; CDR3 DNA: TGTGCCAGCAGCCCGGACAGGGGGCGCGTTATACGTGGCTACACCTTC
D gene: TRBD2; J gene: TRBJ2-3; V gene: TRBV6-1; clone size: .; CDR3 protein: CASSEALGTSGSKDTQYF; CDR3 DNA: TGTGCCAGCAGTGAAGCGCTCGGGACTAGCGGGAGTAAAGATACGCAGTATTTT
D gene: .; J gene: TRBJ2-1; V gene: TRBV7-9; clone size: .; CDR3 protein: CASSSTVEQFF; CDR3 DNA: TGTGCCAGCAGCTCTACAGTTGAGCAGTTCTTC
D gene: .; J gene: TRBJ1-1; V gene: TRBV25-1; clone size: .; CDR3 protein: CASSEGIGAGGTEAFF; CDR3 DNA: TGTGCCAGCAGTGAGGGGATCGGGGCTGGAGGCACTGAAGCTTTCTTT
D gene: .; J gene: TRBJ2-7; V gene: TRBV29-1; clone size: .; CDR3 protein: CSVAPKGGQNARVYEQYF; CDR3 DNA: TGCAGCGTCGCACCTAAGGGGGGACAGAATGCCCGCGTCTACGAGCAGTACTTC
D gene: TRBD1; J gene: TRBJ2-1; V gene: TRBV11-1; clone size: .; CDR3 protein: CASEKPGQGTFF; CDR3 DNA: TGTGCCAGCGAAAAACCGGGACAGGGTACGTTCTTC
D gene: .; J gene: TRBJ2-7; V gene: TRBV5-1; clone size: .; CDR3 protein: CASSLGVKTAYEQYF; CDR3 DNA: TGCGCCAGCAGCTTGGGGGTAAAAACCGCCTACGAGCAGTACTTC
D gene: .; J gene: TRBJ2-7; V gene: TRBV20-1; clone size: once; CDR3 protein: CSVTGLGGKSSYEQYF; CDR3 DNA: TGCAGTGTCACCGGGTTGGGCGGGAAGAGCTCCTACGAGCAGTACTTC
D gene: TRBD1; J gene: TRBJ2-1; V gene: TRBV15; clone size: few; CDR3 protein: CATSRDSPNIEQFF; CDR3 DNA: TGTGCCACCAGTCGGGACAGCCCCAATATTGAGCAGTTCTTC
D gene: .; J gene: TRBJ1-4; V gene: TRBV11-2; clone size: .; CDR3 protein: CASSRRGGWEKLFF; CDR3 DNA: TGTGCCAGCAGCCGCCGGGGAGGTTGGGAAAAACTGTTTTTT
D gene: TRBD2; J gene: TRBJ2-1; V gene: TRBV5-1; clone size: few; CDR3 protein: CASSPWGGLAVNEQFF; CDR3 DNA: TGCGCCAGCAGCCCTTGGGGAGGACTAGCGGTCAATGAGCAGTTCTTC
D gene: TRBD2; J gene: TRBJ2-1; V gene: TRBV12-3/TRBV12-4; clone size: .; CDR3 protein: CATKTSGTPWVGQGEQFF; CDR3 DNA: TGTGCCACCAAGACTAGCGGGACCCCATGGGTTGGTCAGGGTGAGCAGTTCTTC
D gene: .; J gene: TRBJ2-4; V gene: TRBV7-2; clone size: .; CDR3 protein: CASSLASGTVLVEQYF; CDR3 DNA: TGTGCCAGCAGCTTAGCGTCTGGGACCGTCCTTGTGGAGCAGTACTTC
D gene: TRBD2; J gene: TRBJ2-7; V gene: TRBV6-4; clone size: .; CDR3 protein: CASSALAGSDEQYF; CDR3 DNA: TGTGCCAGCAGTGCCCTAGCGGGTAGCGATGAGCAGTACTTC
D gene: TRBD2; J gene: TRBJ2-7; V gene: TRBV5-6; clone size: .; CDR3 protein: CASSPGRTSGTYEQYF; CDR3 DNA: TGTGCCAGCAGCCCGGGGAGGACTAGCGGTACCTACGAGCAGTACTTC
D gene: .; J gene: TRBJ2-7; V gene: TRBV5-5; clone size: .; CDR3 protein: CASSFSWGHYEQYF; CDR3 DNA: TGTGCCAGCAGCTTTAGTTGGGGCCACTACGAGCAGTACTTC
D gene: .; J gene: TRBJ2-7; V gene: TRBV6-6; clone size: .; CDR3 protein: CASSYSRAAGAGEQYF; CDR3 DNA: TGTGCCAGCAGTTACTCGAGGGCGGCGGGGGCTGGCGAGCAGTACTTC
D gene: .; J gene: TRBJ2-1; V gene: TRBV4-3; clone size: .; CDR3 protein: CASSYQRNEQFF; CDR3 DNA: TGCGCCAGCAGCTACCAGAGGAATGAGCAGTTCTTC
D gene: TRBD2; J gene: TRBJ2-3; V gene: TRBV11-2; clone size: .; CDR3 protein: CASSLVLAGGGIDTQYF; CDR3 DNA: TGTGCCAGCAGCTTAGTGCTAGCGGGGGGGGGTATAGATACGCAGTATTTT
D gene: TRBD2; J gene: TRBJ2-7; V gene: TRBV9; clone size: .; CDR3 protein: CASSLSGSEMYEQYF; CDR3 DNA: TGTGCCAGCAGCCTTAGCGGGAGTGAAATGTACGAGCAGTACTTC
D gene: TRBD1; J gene: TRBJ1-4; V gene: TRBV12-3/TRBV12-4; clone size: .; CDR3 protein: CASSSPGQGSVGKLFF; CDR3 DNA: TGTGCCAGCAGTTCACCGGGACAGGGGTCCGTCGGAAAACTGTTTTTT
D gene: TRBD1; J gene: TRBJ1-5; V gene: TRBV7-2; clone size: once; CDR3 protein: CASSPELTGGGQPQHF; CDR3 DNA: TGTGCCAGCAGCCCAGAACTCACAGGGGGAGGGCAGCCCCAGCATTTT
D gene: .; J gene: TRBJ2-5; V gene: TRBV5-1; clone size: few; CDR3 protein: CASSLGQRETQYF; CDR3 DNA: TGCGCCAGCAGCTTGGGCCAACGAGAGACCCAGTACTTC
D gene: .; J gene: TRBJ2-5; V gene: TRBV3-1; clone size: few; CDR3 protein: CASSLYSFTSRTKETQYF; CDR3 DNA: TGTGCCAGCAGCCTCTATTCGTTTACCTCTCGGACAAAGGAGACCCAGTACTTC